Listed below are T cell receptor beta chains from one sample, sequenced in a study of shared clonotypes between healthy human individuals. Sequencing was performed with immunoSEQ multiplex PCR; in TCRdb, only in-frame clones are kept and a portion is missing. Among about 600,000 clones listed, over 95% were seen once. The sequenced material came from naive CD8+ T cells sorted from blood. These receptors all come from a woman aged 25 to 39 in good health. Both conserved end residues are part of each CDR3. Each record gives: J gene, V gene, clone size, D gene, CDR3 length, CDR3 DNA, CDR3 protein. D genes are given only for firm matches. Rows give clone size only sometimes, using once, few, many, or a class for an expanded clone.

TRBJ2-5 | TRBV15 | - | TRBD2 | 15 | TGTGCCACCAGCCGCTCCGCGGGAGGGGGTGAGACCCAGTACTTC | CATSRSAGGGETQYF
TRBJ1-1 | TRBV6-6 | - | - | 13 | TGTGCCAGCAGCTCCCAAGAGTACACTGAAGCTTTCTTT | CASSSQEYTEAFF
TRBJ2-2 | TRBV7-8 | - | - | 14 | TGTGCCAGCAGACCGGAGGTTCGGACCGGGGAGCTGTTTTTT | CASRPEVRTGELFF
TRBJ2-1 | TRBV5-8 | - | TRBD1 | 16 | TGTGCCAGCAGCTTGGCCAAGGACAGGGGGCTGAATGAGCAGTTCTTC | CASSLAKDRGLNEQFF
TRBJ1-2 | TRBV4-1 | few | - | 13 | TGCGCCAGCAGCGAGGGGATAACCTATGGCTACACCTTC | CASSEGITYGYTF
TRBJ2-5 | TRBV28 | - | TRBD2 | 15 | TGTGCCAGCAGAGAGACTAGCGGGAGATTGGGGACCCAGTACTTC | CASRETSGRLGTQYF
TRBJ2-1 | TRBV27 | - | TRBD2 | 16 | TGTGCCAGCAGTTTAATCTGGCGGGAGGAAGGGGATGAGCAGTTCTTC | CASSLIWREEGDEQFF
TRBJ1-1 | TRBV11-2 | - | - | 15 | TGTGCCAGCAGCTGGGGGACGGGGATGAACACTGAAGCTTTCTTT | CASSWGTGMNTEAFF
TRBJ1-4 | TRBV19 | - | - | 11 | TGTGCCAGTAGATGGGAGGGGAGACTGTTTTTT | CASRWEGRLFF
TRBJ2-5 | TRBV5-1 | - | TRBD2 | 15 | TGCGCCAGCCGTCCGCAACTAGCGGGATGGGAGACCCAGTACTTC | CASRPQLAGWETQYF
TRBJ2-7 | TRBV6-5 | - | - | 14 | TGTGCCAGCAGTTATAAATCGGCTAACTACGAGCAGTACTTC | CASSYKSANYEQYF
TRBJ1-5 | TRBV7-5 | - | - | 15 | TGTGTCAGAAGGCCGACTGGGCCCAACATTCAGCCCCAGCATTTT | CVRRPTGPNIQPQHF
TRBJ1-4 | TRBV19 | - | TRBD1 | 15 | TGTGCCAGTAGTTCGGACAGGGGGACTAATGAAAAACTGTTTTTT | CASSSDRGTNEKLFF
TRBJ2-1 | TRBV28 | - | TRBD2 | 15 | TGTGCCAGCAGTTTACGGCGGGAGGCCTACAATGAGCAGTTCTTC | CASSLRREAYNEQFF
TRBJ2-6 | TRBV7-8 | - | - | 14 | TGTGCCAGCAGCTTAGGCTTTGGGGCCAACGTCCTGACTTTC | CASSLGFGANVLTF
TRBJ1-2 | TRBV29-1 | few | - | 12 | TGCAGCGTCGTACGGGAGACTTATGGCTACACCTTC | CSVVRETYGYTF
TRBJ2-7 | TRBV28 | - | - | 15 | TGTGCCAGCAGCTCTCCTTTGGCGGGTCCCTACGAGCAGTACTTC | CASSSPLAGPYEQYF
TRBJ2-5 | TRBV5-1 | - | TRBD2 | 20 | TGCGCCAGCAGCTTGGCCGGGAGGGCCCTTGGGTCGGTGGTTCAAGAGACCCAGTACTTC | CASSLAGRALGSVVQETQYF
TRBJ2-7 | TRBV9 | few | TRBD1 | 15 | TGTGCCAGCAGCGTAGCCCGGGACAGCCCCTACGAGCAGTACTTC | CASSVARDSPYEQYF